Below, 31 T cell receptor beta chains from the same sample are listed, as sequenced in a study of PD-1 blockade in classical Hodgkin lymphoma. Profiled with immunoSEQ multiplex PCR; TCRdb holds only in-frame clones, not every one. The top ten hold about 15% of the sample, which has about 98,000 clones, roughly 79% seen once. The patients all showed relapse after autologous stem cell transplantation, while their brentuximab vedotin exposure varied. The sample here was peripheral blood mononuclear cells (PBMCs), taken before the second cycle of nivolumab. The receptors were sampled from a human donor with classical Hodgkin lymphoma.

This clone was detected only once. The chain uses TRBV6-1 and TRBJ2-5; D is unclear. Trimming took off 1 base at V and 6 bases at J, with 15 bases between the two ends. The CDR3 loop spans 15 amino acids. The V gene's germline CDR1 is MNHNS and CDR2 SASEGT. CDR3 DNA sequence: TGTGCCAGCAGTGAAGAGTTTTGGGGATTTCAGACCCAGTACTTC. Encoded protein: CASSEEFWGFQTQYF.

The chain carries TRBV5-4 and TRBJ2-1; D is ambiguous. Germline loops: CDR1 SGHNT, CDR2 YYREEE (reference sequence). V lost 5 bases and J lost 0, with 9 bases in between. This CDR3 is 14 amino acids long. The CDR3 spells CASRGQSSYNEQFF. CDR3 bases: TGTGCCAGCAGAGGCCAGAGCTCCTACAATGAGCAGTTCTTC.

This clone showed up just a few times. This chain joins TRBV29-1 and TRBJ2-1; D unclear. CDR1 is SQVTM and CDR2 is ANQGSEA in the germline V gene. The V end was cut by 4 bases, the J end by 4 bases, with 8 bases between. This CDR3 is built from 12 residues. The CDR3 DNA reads TGCAGCGTTGGAGCCGGTTACAATGAGCAGTTCTTC. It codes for CSVGAGYNEQFF.

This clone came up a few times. In DNA form, the CDR3 reads TGTGCCAGCAGCAACAGGGGTGCAGGCAAAAACATTCAGTACTTC. Translated: CASSNRGAGKNIQYF. The V call is TRBV5-6, the J call TRBJ2-4; 7 positions match TRBD1. Germline loops: CDR1 SGHDT, CDR2 YYEEEE. The CDR3 sequence is 15 residues long. V lost 4 bases, J lost 3 bases, and 7 bases stayed unmatched.

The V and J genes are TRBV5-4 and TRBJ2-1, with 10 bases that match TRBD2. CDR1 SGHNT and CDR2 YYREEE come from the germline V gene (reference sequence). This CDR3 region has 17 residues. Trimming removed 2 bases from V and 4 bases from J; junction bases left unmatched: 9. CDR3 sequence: CASSFLGAGGGYNEQFF. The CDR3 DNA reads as TGTGCCAGCAGCTTTCTTGGAGCGGGAGGGGGATACAATGAGCAGTTCTTC.

The CDR3 spells CASSLEALRRGAGELFF. DNA of the CDR3: TGTGCCAGCAGTTTAGAAGCGCTTCGGAGGGGAGCCGGGGAGCTGTTTTTT. This sequence joins TRBV27 and TRBJ2-2, with D perhaps TRBD2 (6 bases). Germline assignment: CDR1 MNHEY and CDR2 SMNVEV (reference sequence). Trimming pared 2 bases from V and 6 bases from J, leaving 19 bases between. The length of the CDR3 is 17 residues.

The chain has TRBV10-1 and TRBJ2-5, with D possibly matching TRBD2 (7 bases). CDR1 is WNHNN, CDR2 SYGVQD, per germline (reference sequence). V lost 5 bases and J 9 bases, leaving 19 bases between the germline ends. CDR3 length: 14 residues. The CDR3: CASSQGTTAGAQYF. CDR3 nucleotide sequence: TGCGCCAGCAGTCAGGGGACTACCGCCGGGGCCCAGTACTTC.

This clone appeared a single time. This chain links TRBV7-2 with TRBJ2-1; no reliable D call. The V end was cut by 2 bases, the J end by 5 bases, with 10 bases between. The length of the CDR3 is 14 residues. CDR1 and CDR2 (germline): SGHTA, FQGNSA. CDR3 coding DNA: TGTGCCAGCAGCTTATTCGGCCTAAACAATGAGCAGTTCTTC. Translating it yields CASSLFGLNNEQFF.

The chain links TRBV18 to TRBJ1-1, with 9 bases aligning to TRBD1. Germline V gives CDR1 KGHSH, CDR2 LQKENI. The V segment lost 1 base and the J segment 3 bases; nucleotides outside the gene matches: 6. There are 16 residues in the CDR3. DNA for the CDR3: TGTGCCAGCTCACCACAAGGCGGACAGGGGTACACTGAAGCTTTCTTT. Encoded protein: CASSPQGGQGYTEAFF.

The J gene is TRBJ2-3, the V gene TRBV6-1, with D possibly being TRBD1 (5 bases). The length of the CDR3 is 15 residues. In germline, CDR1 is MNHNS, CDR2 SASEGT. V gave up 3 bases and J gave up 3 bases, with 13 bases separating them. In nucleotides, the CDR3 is TGTGCCAGCAGTGAGGAAGGGGCTGGTACAGATACGCAGTATTTT. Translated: CASSEEGAGTDTQYF.

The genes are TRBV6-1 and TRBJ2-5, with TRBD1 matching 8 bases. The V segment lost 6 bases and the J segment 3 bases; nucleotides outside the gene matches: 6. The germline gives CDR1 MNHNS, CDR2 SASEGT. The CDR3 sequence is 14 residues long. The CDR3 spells CASSEDRAKETQYF. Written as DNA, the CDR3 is TGTGCCAGCAGCGAGGACAGGGCAAAAGAGACCCAGTACTTC.

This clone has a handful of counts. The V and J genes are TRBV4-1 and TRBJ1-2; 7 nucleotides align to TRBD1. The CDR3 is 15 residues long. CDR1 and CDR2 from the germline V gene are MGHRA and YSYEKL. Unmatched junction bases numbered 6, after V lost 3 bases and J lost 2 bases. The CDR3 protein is CASSQTGTQNYGYTF. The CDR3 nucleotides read TGCGCCAGCAGCCAGACAGGGACGCAAAACTATGGCTACACCTTC.

The CDR3 bases are TGTGCCAGCAGTACCACAGGGGTTAACTATGGCTACACCTTC. Translation gives CASSTTGVNYGYTF. The rearrangement links TRBV11-2 to TRBJ1-2; 7 positions match TRBD1. CDR1 SGHAT and CDR2 FQNNGV come from the germline V gene. This CDR3 region has 14 residues. With V trimmed by 6 bases and J by 1 base, 5 bases remained unmatched.

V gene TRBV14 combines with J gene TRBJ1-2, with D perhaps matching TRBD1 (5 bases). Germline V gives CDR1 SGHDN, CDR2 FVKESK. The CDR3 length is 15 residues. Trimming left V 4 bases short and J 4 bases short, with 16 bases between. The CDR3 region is CASSPSGGELYGYTF. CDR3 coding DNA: TGTGCCAGCAGCCCCTCGGGGGGAGAGCTCTATGGCTACACCTTC.

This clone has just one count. CDR3 DNA sequence: TGTGCCAGCAGCCTCTGGGGGGATACGCAGTATTTT. Its protein is CASSLWGDTQYF. This chain connects TRBV9 to TRBJ2-3; D might be TRBD1 or TRBD2, each matching 5 bases. V was shortened by 4 bases and J by 6 bases, with 9 bases between the two germline ends. CDR1 and CDR2 (germline): SGDLS, YYNGEE. This CDR3 is 12 amino acids long.

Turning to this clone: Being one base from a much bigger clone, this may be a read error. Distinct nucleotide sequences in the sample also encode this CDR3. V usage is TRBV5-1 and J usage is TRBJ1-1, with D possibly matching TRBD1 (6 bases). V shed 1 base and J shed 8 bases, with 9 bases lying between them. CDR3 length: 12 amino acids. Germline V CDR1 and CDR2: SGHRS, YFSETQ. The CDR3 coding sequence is TGCGCCAGCAGCTTGAGGGGGACCGAAGCTTTCTTT. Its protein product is CASSLRGTEAFF.

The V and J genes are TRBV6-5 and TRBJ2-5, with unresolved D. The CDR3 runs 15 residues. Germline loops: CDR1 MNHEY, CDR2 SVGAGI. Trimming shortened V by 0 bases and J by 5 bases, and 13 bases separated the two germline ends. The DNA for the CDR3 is TGTGCCAGCAGTTACTCCGCTTTGTCCTCGGAGACCCAGTACTTC. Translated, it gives CASSYSALSSETQYF.

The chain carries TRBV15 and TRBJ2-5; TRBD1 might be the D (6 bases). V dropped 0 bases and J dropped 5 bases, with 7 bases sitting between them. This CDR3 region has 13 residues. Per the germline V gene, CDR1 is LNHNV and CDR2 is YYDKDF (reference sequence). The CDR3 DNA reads TGTGCCACCAGCAGAGATAGGGGGGAGACCCAGTACTTC. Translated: CATSRDRGETQYF.

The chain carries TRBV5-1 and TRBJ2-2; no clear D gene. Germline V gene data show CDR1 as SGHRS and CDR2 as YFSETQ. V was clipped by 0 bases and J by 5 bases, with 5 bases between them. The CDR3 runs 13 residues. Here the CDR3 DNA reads TGCGCCAGCAGCTTGGTGCTTACCGGGGAGCTGTTTTTT. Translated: CASSLVLTGELFF.

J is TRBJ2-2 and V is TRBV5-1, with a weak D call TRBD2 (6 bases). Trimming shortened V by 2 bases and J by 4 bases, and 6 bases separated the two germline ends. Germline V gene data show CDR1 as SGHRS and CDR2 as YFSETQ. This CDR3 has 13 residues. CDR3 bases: TGCGCCAGCAGCTTCGGGGGCACCGGGGAGCTGTTTTTT. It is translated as CASSFGGTGELFF.

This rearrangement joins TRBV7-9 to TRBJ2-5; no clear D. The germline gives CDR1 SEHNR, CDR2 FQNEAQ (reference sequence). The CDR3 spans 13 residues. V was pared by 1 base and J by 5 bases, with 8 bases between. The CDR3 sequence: CASSLELPETQYF. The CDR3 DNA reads TGTGCCAGCAGCTTAGAACTTCCCGAGACCCAGTACTTC.

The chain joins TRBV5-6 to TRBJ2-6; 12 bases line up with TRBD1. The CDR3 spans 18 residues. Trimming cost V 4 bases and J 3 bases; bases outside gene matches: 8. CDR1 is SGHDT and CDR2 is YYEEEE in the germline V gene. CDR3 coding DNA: TGTGCCAGCAGCCCCCTGGGACAGGGGGCGTATGGGGCCAACGTCCTGACTTTC. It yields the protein CASSPLGQGAYGANVLTF.

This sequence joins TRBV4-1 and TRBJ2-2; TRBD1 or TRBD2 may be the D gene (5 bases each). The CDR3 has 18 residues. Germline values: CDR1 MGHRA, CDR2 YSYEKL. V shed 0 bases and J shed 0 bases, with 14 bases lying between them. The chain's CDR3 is CASSQDPGTVANTGELFF. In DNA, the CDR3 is TGCGCCAGCAGCCAAGATCCCGGGACGGTCGCGAACACCGGGGAGCTGTTTTTT.

CDR3 amino acids: CASTQRDPYEQYF. The CDR3 nucleotides read TGTGCCAGCACCCAGAGGGACCCCTACGAGCAGTACTTC. The chain has TRBV6-1 and TRBJ2-7; D may match TRBD1 or TRBD2 (5 bases each). The CDR3 runs 13 residues. Per the germline V gene, CDR1 is MNHNS and CDR2 is SASEGT. Trimming stripped 7 bases from V and 2 bases from J, with 12 bases between.

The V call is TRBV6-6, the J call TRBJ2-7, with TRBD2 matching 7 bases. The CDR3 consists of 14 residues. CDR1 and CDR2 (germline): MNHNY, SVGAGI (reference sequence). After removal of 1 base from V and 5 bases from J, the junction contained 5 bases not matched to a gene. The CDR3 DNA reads TGTGCCAGCAGTTACTGGGAGGGAGGGCACGAGCAGTACTTC. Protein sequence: CASSYWEGGHEQYF.

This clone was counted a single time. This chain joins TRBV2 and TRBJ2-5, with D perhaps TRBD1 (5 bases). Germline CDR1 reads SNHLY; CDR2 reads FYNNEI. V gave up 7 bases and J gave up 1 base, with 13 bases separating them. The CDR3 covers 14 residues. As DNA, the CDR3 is TGTGCCAGCATAAGGGGTATTGCCCAAGAGACCCAGTACTTC. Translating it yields CASIRGIAQETQYF.

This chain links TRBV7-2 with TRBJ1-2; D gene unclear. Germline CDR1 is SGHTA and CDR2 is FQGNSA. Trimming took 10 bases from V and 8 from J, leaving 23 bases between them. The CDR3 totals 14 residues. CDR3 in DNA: TGTGCCACTGCCCCCCCGAGGCCTACTAGGGGCTACACCTTC. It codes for CATAPPRPTRGYTF.

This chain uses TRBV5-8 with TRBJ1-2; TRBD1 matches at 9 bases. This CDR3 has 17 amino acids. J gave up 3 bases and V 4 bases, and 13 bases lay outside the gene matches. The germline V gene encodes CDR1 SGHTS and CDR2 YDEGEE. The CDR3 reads CASSPPHRQGVDYGYTF. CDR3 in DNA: TGTGCCAGCAGCCCCCCTCATAGACAGGGGGTGGACTATGGCTACACCTTC.

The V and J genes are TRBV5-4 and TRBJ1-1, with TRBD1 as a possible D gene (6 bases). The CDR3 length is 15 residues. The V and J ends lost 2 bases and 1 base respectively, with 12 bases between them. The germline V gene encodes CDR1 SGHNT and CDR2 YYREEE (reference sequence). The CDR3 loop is CASSFAGTTNTEAFF. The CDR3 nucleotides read TGTGCCAGCAGCTTCGCCGGGACAACGAACACTGAAGCTTTCTTT.

The CDR3 protein is CASGGQSNQPQHF. The CDR3, as DNA: TGTGCCAGCGGGGGACAGTCCAATCAGCCCCAGCATTTT. The V and J genes are TRBV2 and TRBJ1-5; 7 nucleotides match TRBD1. Per germline, CDR1 SNHLY and CDR2 FYNNEI. Trimming took 8 bases from V and 3 from J; bases not matched to a gene: 4. CDR3 length equals 13 residues.

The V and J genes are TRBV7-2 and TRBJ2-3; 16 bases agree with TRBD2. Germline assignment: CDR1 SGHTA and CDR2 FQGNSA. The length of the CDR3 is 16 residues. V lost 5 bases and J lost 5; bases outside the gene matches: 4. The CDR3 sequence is CASSPGLAGGGDTQYF. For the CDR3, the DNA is TGTGCCAGCAGCCCGGGACTAGCGGGAGGGGGAGATACGCAGTATTTT.